This TCR beta chain was obtained from a study of blood T cell repertoires in COVID-19. Overall study: Acute and convalescent COVID-19 samples came from the United States, Italy and Spain. Nucleic acid was either cDNA or gDNA, and it came from T cells, B-cell-depleted T cells, or PBMCs.

Trimming removed 4 bases from V and 3 bases from J; junction bases left unmatched: 2. The V gene's germline CDR1 is SQVTM and CDR2 ANQGSEA. The length of the CDR3 is 12 residues. Here immunoSEQ multiplex PCR was the method, and the copy in TCRdb shows in-frame clones only, minus some. The data hold around 180,000 clones, with 82% observed a single time. Sequences were obtained from peripheral blood. The clonotype comes from a woman older than 75 with active or convalescent COVID-19. This chain joins TRBV29-1 and TRBJ1-1, with TRBD1 matching over 7 bases. This CDR3 is CSVARGYTEAFF. CDR3 nucleotide sequence: TGCAGCGTTGCCAGGGGGTACACTGAAGCTTTCTTT.